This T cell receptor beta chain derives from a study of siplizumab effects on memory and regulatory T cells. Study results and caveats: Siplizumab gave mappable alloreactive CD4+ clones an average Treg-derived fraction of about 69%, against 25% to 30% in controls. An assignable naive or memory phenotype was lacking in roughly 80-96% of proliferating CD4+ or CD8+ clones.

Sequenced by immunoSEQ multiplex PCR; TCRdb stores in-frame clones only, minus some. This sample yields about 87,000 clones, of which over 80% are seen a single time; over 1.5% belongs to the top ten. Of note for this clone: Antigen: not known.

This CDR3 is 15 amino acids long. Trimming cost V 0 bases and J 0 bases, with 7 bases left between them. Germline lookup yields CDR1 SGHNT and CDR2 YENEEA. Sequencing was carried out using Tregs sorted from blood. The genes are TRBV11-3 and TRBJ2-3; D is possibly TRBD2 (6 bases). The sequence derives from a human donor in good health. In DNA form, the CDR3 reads TGTGCCAGCAGCTTAGACGGGACTAGCACAGATACGCAGTATTTT. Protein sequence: CASSLDGTSTDTQYF. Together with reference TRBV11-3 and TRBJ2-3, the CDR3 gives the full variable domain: EAGVVQSPRYKIIEKKQPVAFWCNPISGHNTLYWYLQNLGQGPELLIRYENEEAVDDSQLPKDRFSAERLKGVDSTLKIQPAELGDSAVYLCASSLDGTSTDTQYFGPGTRLTVL.